One and the same sample provided the 23 T cell receptor beta chains below, sequenced in a study of neurological immune-mediated disorders. Time point noted: longitudinal time-point 3. Each CDR3 protein is one row after TCRdb ran MiXCR on the 5' RACE reads. The table shows roughly 50,000 distinct CDR3 sequences, with roughly 12% occurring only once. The sequencing input was PBMCs. The receptors derive from a male donor with HTLV-1-associated myelopathy (HAM/TSP).

This clonotype has at least ten counts. The genes are TRBV7-2 and TRBJ2-7; 8 positions match TRBD2. Germline assignment: CDR1 SGHTA and CDR2 FQGNSA. J lost 3 bases, V lost 4 bases, and 2 bases had no gene match. The CDR3 length is 13 residues. The CDR3 spells CASSYGGVYEQYF. As DNA, the CDR3 is TGTGCCAGCAGCTACGGGGGGGTCTACGAGCAGTACTTC.

The chain links TRBV30 to TRBJ1-6; no reliable D call. Between the trimmed V and J ends, which lost 3 bases and 13 bases, there was a span of 25 bases. CDR3 length equals 16 residues. Germline V lookup: CDR1 GTSNPN, CDR2 SVGIG (reference sequence). The CDR3 reads CAWRRSAALVEWPLHF. For the CDR3, the DNA is TGTGCCTGGAGAAGGTCGGCAGCCCTCGTTGAGTGGCCCCTCCACTTT.

This clonotype was recorded many times. The gene calls are TRBV27 and TRBJ2-2; unclear D gene. The germline V and J ends were trimmed by 7 bases and 2 bases, with 8 bases remaining between them. CDR1 and CDR2 from the germline V gene are MNHEY and SMNVEV (reference sequence). This CDR3 spans 13 amino acids. In DNA form, the CDR3 reads TGTGCCAGCACCCCCTTCAACACCGGGGAGCTGTTTTTT. Its protein is CASTPFNTGELFF.

This clonotype was observed at least ten times. The chain couples TRBV7-9 to TRBJ1-2; D is unresolved. Germline V gives CDR1 SEHNR, CDR2 FQNEAQ (reference sequence). The CDR3 is 12 amino acids. The germline V and J ends were trimmed by 11 bases and 8 bases, with 18 bases remaining between them. The CDR3 sequence: CALGPPRSGYTF. The CDR3 bases are TGTGCCTTAGGGCCCCCCCGTAGCGGCTACACCTTC.

In this sample, this clonotype turned up many times. V gene TRBV27 combines with J gene TRBJ2-7; 8 bases line up with TRBD1. The CDR3 is made up of 15 amino acids. V lost 0 bases to trimming and J lost 2 bases; unmatched junction nucleotides: 3. CDR1 and CDR2 (germline): MNHEY, SMNVEV (reference sequence). The CDR3 spells CASSLSVGQAYEQYF. The CDR3 nucleotides are TGTGCCAGCAGTTTATCGGTGGGACAGGCCTACGAGCAGTACTTC.

The rearrangement uses TRBV5-1 and TRBJ2-5, with 12 bases identical to TRBD2. The CDR3 covers 18 residues. The germline V gene encodes CDR1 SGHRS and CDR2 YFSETQ. V was pared by 0 bases and J by 2 bases, with 8 bases of the junction left unmatched. CDR3 region: CASSLALSSGGAQETQYF. The CDR3 DNA reads TGCGCCAGCAGCTTGGCCCTTTCTAGCGGGGGGGCACAAGAGACCCAGTACTTC.

This clonotype showed up many times. V and J are TRBV9 and TRBJ1-2, with 9 bases that match TRBD1. The CDR3 has 15 amino acids. The ends lost 3 bases at V and 4 bases at J; junction bases unmatched: 7. CDR1 and CDR2 from the germline V gene are SGDLS and YYNGEE. CDR3 coding DNA: TGTGCCAGCAGCGCGACAGGGGGACCTTTCTATGGCTACACCTTC. Translating it yields CASSATGGPFYGYTF.

This clonotype occurred many times. The chain combines TRBV9 with TRBJ1-1, with 8 bases identical to TRBD1. From germline, CDR1 is SGDLS and CDR2 YYNGEE. CDR3 length: 14 amino acids. V gave up 3 bases and J gave up 8 bases; unmatched junction bases: 9. The CDR3 DNA sequence: TGTGCCAGCAGCGGGCAGGGGGCAATAGGAGAAGCTTTCTTT. Its translation: CASSGQGAIGEAFF.

In its sample, this clonotype was seen a few times. This chain connects TRBV20-1 to TRBJ2-1, with TRBD2 identical over 8 bases. The CDR3 has 14 residues. CDR1 and CDR2 (germline): DFQATT, SNEGSKA (reference sequence). With V trimmed by 0 bases and J by 7 bases, 5 bases remained unmatched. CDR3 protein: CSARDRRGANEQFF. The CDR3 DNA is TGCAGTGCTAGAGATCGGCGGGGGGCTAATGAGCAGTTCTTC.

This clonotype was counted many times. The rearrangement links TRBV28 to TRBJ2-3; 8 nucleotides align to TRBD2. The CDR3 sequence is 18 residues long. Germline trimming cut 2 bases from V and 2 bases from J; bases unmatched to any gene: 12. Germline V CDR1 and CDR2: MDHEN, SYDVKM. CDR3 residues: CASSLTGVTGGLTDTQYF. CDR3 nucleotide sequence: TGTGCCAGCAGTTTAACCGGGGTAACGGGGGGGCTCACAGATACGCAGTATTTT.

This clonotype was detected ten times or more. The V gene is TRBV12-3 or TRBV12-4, the J gene TRBJ1-4, with 7 positions matching TRBD1. The CDR3 contains 15 residues. V was clipped by 6 bases and J by 6 bases; unmatched bases: 10. CDR3 residues: CASSSKTGMHEKLFF. In DNA form, the CDR3 reads TGTGCCAGCAGCTCTAAGACAGGGATGCATGAAAAACTGTTTTTT.

At least ten counts were recorded for this clonotype. V gene TRBV20-1 combines with J gene TRBJ1-2; 10 bases agree with TRBD1. V trimming: 3 bases; J trimming: 2 bases; junction bases outside the gene matches: 9. The CDR3 contains 16 residues. CDR1 and CDR2 from the germline V gene are DFQATT and SNEGSKA (reference sequence). CDR3 sequence: CSARGDRGSGNYGYTF. CDR3 nucleotide sequence: TGCAGTGCTAGGGGGGACAGGGGAAGTGGGAACTATGGCTACACCTTC.

Many counts were recorded for this clonotype. V is TRBV20-1 and J is TRBJ1-1, with a weak D call TRBD1 (6 bases). Germline V gene data show CDR1 as DFQATT and CDR2 as SNEGSKA (reference sequence). The CDR3 runs to 13 residues. V was cut by 6 bases and J by 0 bases, with 11 bases left in between. In DNA form, the CDR3 reads TGCAGTGCCACAGGGCCCATGAACACTGAAGCTTTCTTT. Encoded protein: CSATGPMNTEAFF.

This clonotype has ten or more counts. The gene calls are TRBV24-1 and TRBJ1-1; D gene ambiguous. V was clipped by 0 bases and J by 11 bases, with 9 bases between them. The CDR3 spans 12 residues. Per the germline V gene, CDR1 is KGHDR and CDR2 is SFDVKD. The CDR3 DNA follows: TGTGCCACCAGTGATTTGAAGTCGTTGGCTTTCTTT. Amino acid sequence: CATSDLKSLAFF.

This clonotype showed up many times. V and J are TRBV6-5 and TRBJ2-7, with unresolved D. Germline CDR1 is MNHEY and CDR2 is SVGAGI. This CDR3 region has 14 residues. V gave up 7 bases and J gave up 0 bases, with 13 bases separating them. The CDR3 sequence: CASNPGVSSYEQYF. The CDR3 DNA is TGTGCCAGCAACCCTGGCGTGAGCTCCTACGAGCAGTACTTC.

In this sample, this clonotype turned up many times. CDR3 nucleotides: TGCAGTGCTAGAGACGGGACAGGGACCTCCTACGAGCAGTACTTC. This gives the protein CSARDGTGTSYEQYF. This chain links TRBV20-1 with TRBJ2-7; 9 nucleotides match TRBD1. Germline V gives CDR1 DFQATT, CDR2 SNEGSKA (reference sequence). CDR3 length: 15 residues. Trimming at V came to 0 bases and at J to 0 bases, leaving 3 bases not matched to a gene.

At least ten counts were recorded for this clonotype. This rearrangement joins TRBV7-2 to TRBJ2-7; D remains ambiguous. This CDR3 has 13 residues. The ends were cut back, 2 bases at V and 5 bases at J, with 10 bases in the middle. The V gene's germline CDR1 is SGHTA and CDR2 FQGNSA. DNA for the CDR3: TGTGCCAGCAGCTTAAGATATGGGGACGAGCAGTACTTC. Protein sequence: CASSLRYGDEQYF.

Notes on this clonotype: One junction end disagrees with the germline gene, perhaps due to a read error. The chain uses TRBV10-2 and TRBJ2-1; D gene unclear. CDR1 and CDR2 (germline): WSHSY, SAAADI. This CDR3 has 12 amino acids. The CDR3 coding sequence is TGTGCCAACAGTGAGTCCGGTCTAGGGCAGTTCTTC. Protein product: CANSESGLGQFF.

This clonotype was seen ten or more times. This chain uses TRBV29-1 with TRBJ2-7; 8 bases fit TRBD1. This CDR3 region has 12 residues. V shed 7 bases and J 5 bases; nucleotides not matched to a gene: 7. Germline V CDR1 and CDR2: SQVTM, ANQGSEA. CDR3 amino acids: CSGFTTGDEQYF. The CDR3 nucleotides are TGCAGCGGCTTCACGACAGGGGACGAGCAGTACTTC.

Ten or more counts support this clonotype. The J gene is TRBJ2-3, the V gene TRBV7-2; no firm D call. Per the germline V gene, CDR1 is SGHTA and CDR2 is FQGNSA. V lost 8 bases to trimming and J lost 6 bases, with 12 bases between them. This CDR3 contains 12 residues. The CDR3, as DNA: TGTGCCAGCGCTTTATGGGTGGATACGCAGTATTTT. It yields the protein CASALWVDTQYF.

As regards this clonotype: The limits of the CDR3 on the DNA are not certain, so only TCRdb's listed CDR3 is given. The V gene is TRBV5-1, the J gene TRBJ1-1; TRBD1 was called by the table and not checked on the DNA. Per germline, CDR1 SGHRS and CDR2 YFSETQ. A total of 21 residues make up the CDR3, ends included. The CDR3 loop reads CASSFYICSAPGQGSFTEAFF.

This clonotype was found a few times. V is TRBV18 and J is TRBJ2-3; D may correspond to TRBD1 or TRBD2 (5 bases each). Per the germline V gene, CDR1 is KGHSH and CDR2 is LQKENI. Trimming took 5 bases from V and 6 from J, leaving 18 bases between them. This CDR3 contains 15 residues. Here the CDR3 DNA reads TGTGCCAGCTCATCGGGACCCTCTAGGCCGGATACGCAGTATTTT. Its translation is CASSSGPSRPDTQYF.

In its sample, this clonotype was seen many times. The chain couples TRBV5-5 to TRBJ2-1, with D perhaps matching TRBD2 (5 bases). V was shortened by 0 bases and J by 0 bases, with 16 bases between the two germline ends. The CDR3 has 18 amino acids. Germline V CDR1 and CDR2: SGHKS, YYEKEE (reference sequence). The CDR3 DNA is TGTGCCAGCAGCTTGGATTTAAGGGCTAGCCTCTCCTACAATGAGCAGTTCTTC. Translating gives CASSLDLRASLSYNEQFF.